The entry below describes one TCR beta chain. The antigen remains unidentified. An end of the junction does not agree with germline; a read error may underlie this. This record comes from a study of tumor-infiltrating lymphocytes in primary liver carcinoma. Findings and limits, study-wide: The proportion of top clones found throughout all five tumor regions was only about 7-24%.

Production of TCR beta cDNA used around 0.45 ug total RNA together with a constant-region primer. Amplification in three nested multiplex PCR rounds with slightly modified ARM-PCR gave rise to TCR beta libraries. The two initial PCR rounds, about 9 cycles each, used TRBV1-TRBV30 forward and C-beta reverse primers. TCRdb analysed the multiplex PCR reads with MiXCR anew, one entry per CDR3 protein. Of approximately 110,000 distinct CDR3 sequences listed, roughly three fifths are singletons. CDR1 and CDR2 from the germline V gene are SGHDT and YYEEEE. The CDR3 length is 15 residues. Total RNA and DNA came together from 20-30 mg of bulk tissue without cell sorting. Treatment-naive at the time, the patients had chronic HBV infection. The authors sampled five separate regions per tumor.

The chain has TRBV5-6 and TRBJ2-1; TRBD2 matches at 7 bases. This TCR came from a woman aged 60-75 years with primary liver carcinoma and hepatitis B virus infection. Sequencing was done on a sample of liver tumor tissue from sampling region 3. The subset: tumor region T3, left-lateral pole. This chain's CDR3 is CASSLVGGAYNEQFF. The CDR3 DNA reads TGTGCCAGCAGCTTGGTGGGAGGGGCCTACAATGAGCAATTCTTC.